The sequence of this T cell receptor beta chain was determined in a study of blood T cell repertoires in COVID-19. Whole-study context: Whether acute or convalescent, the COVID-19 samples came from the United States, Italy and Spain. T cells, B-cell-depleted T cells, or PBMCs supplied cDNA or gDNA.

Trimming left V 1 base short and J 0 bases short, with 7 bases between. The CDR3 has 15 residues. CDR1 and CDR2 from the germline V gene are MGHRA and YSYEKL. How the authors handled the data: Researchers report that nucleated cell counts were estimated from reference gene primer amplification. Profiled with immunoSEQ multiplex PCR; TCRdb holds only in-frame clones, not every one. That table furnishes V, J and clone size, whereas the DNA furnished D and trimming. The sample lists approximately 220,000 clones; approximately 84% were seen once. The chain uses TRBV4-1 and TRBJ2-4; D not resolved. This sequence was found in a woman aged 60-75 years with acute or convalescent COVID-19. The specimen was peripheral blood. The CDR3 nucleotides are TGCGCCAGCAGCCAAGTATATCTAGCCAAAAACATTCAGTACTTC. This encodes CASSQVYLAKNIQYF.